Shown below are 21 T cell receptor beta chains from a single sample sequenced in a study of human thymus T cells. Method: immunoSEQ multiplex PCR; TCRdb's copy keeps in-frame clones and lacks some. This table has approximately 46,000 clones, approximately 95% appearing once. The sequenced sample consisted of blood. Every receptor here comes from a girl under two years old with a congenital heart defect but otherwise immunologically healthy.

This rearrangement joins TRBV11-2 to TRBJ2-7; 11 bases line up with TRBD2. The germline V gene encodes CDR1 SGHAT and CDR2 FQNNGV. V lost 3 bases to trimming and J lost 4 bases; unmatched junction nucleotides: 5. This CDR3 comprises 15 residues. The CDR3 region has the DNA TGTGCCAGCAGCTTGAGACTAGCGGGAACTTACGAGCAGTACTTC. Translated, it gives CASSLRLAGTYEQYF. Looking up the rest from reference TRBV11-2 and TRBJ2-7 gives the full variable domain: EAGVAQSPRYKIIEKRQSVAFWCNPISGHATLYWYQQILGQGPKLLIQFQNNGVVDDSQLPKDRFSAERLKGVDSTLKIQPAKLEDSAVYLCASSLRLAGTYEQYFGPGTRLTVT.

The genes are TRBV5-6 and TRBJ2-7, with TRBD2 identical over 14 bases. Germline-derived CDR1 and CDR2 are SGHDT and YYEEEE. CDR3 length equals 16 residues. V shed 4 bases, J shed 7 bases, and the junction held 10 bases outside the gene matches. CDR3 sequence: CASSLRLAGGGREQYF. CDR3 sequence (DNA): TGTGCCAGCAGCCTAAGACTAGCGGGAGGGGGAAGGGAGCAGTACTTC. The full variable domain, completed using reference TRBV5-6 and TRBJ2-7, is DAGVTQSPTHLIKTRGQQVTLRCSPKSGHDTVSWYQQALGQGPQFIFQYYEEEERQRGNFPDRFSGHQFPNYSSELNVNALLLGDSALYLCASSLRLAGGGREQYFGPGTRLTVT.

This chain links TRBV21-1 with TRBJ2-7; the D call TRBD2 from the table was never checked on the DNA. TRBV21-1 is a documented pseudogene. CDR3 length: 16 amino acids. The CDR3 loop reads CASSKRWTGGSYEQYF. DNA for the CDR3: TGTGCCAGCAGCAAAAGATGGACGGGAGGGTCCTACGAGCAGTACTTC.

This chain links TRBV27 with TRBJ2-2, with TRBD2 matching over 7 bases. V gave up 3 bases and J gave up 8 bases; unmatched junction bases: 3. The CDR3 totals 13 residues. Germline lookup yields CDR1 MNHEY and CDR2 SMNVEV (reference sequence). The CDR3, as DNA: TGTGCCAGCAGTTTGTCCGGGAGGGGGGAGCTGTTTTTT. Its protein is CASSLSGRGELFF.

The gene calls are TRBV11-2 and TRBJ1-2, with a weak D call TRBD1 (6 bases). Trimming took off 5 bases at V and 4 bases at J, with 14 bases between the two ends. The CDR3 consists of 14 residues. Germline CDR1 SGHAT, CDR2 FQNNGV. CDR3: CASSPRGTLYGYTF. The CDR3 DNA reads TGTGCCAGCAGCCCTAGGGGGACCCTCTATGGCTACACCTTC.

The V call is TRBV2, the J call TRBJ2-1; 7 bases match TRBD1. Looked up from germline, CDR1 is SNHLY and CDR2 is FYNNEI. This CDR3 is 13 amino acids long. Losses at the gene ends were 8 bases for V and 4 bases for J; bases not matched to a gene: 5. CDR3 in amino acids: CASHRGGYNEQFF. The CDR3 coding sequence is TGTGCCAGCCACAGGGGCGGGTACAATGAGCAGTTCTTC.

This chain uses TRBV11-3 with TRBJ1-1; TRBD1 agrees at 7 bases. Germline V gene sequence: CDR1 SGHNT, CDR2 YENEEA. The CDR3 consists of 13 residues. V was pared by 3 bases and J by 3 bases, with 1 base of the junction left unmatched. CDR3 region: CASSLDRHTEAFF. For the CDR3, the DNA is TGTGCCAGCAGCTTGGACAGGCACACTGAAGCTTTCTTT.

This chain links TRBV29-1 with TRBJ1-1, with D hard to call. CDR1 and CDR2 from the germline V gene are SQVTM and ANQGSEA. The CDR3 consists of 15 residues. V was pared by 3 bases and J by 1 base, with 15 bases between. CDR3 bases: TGCAGCGTTGACGGTTTCAGTTTACAGAACACTGAAGCTTTCTTT. Translating gives CSVDGFSLQNTEAFF.

The chain carries TRBV5-4 and TRBJ2-2, with D possibly being TRBD1 (8 bases). The CDR3 has 14 residues. The germline CDR1 and CDR2 sequences are SGHNT and YYREEE (reference sequence). Between the trimmed V and J ends, which lost 5 bases and 5 bases, there was a span of 13 bases. The CDR3 coding sequence is TGTGCCAGCAGGGACAGGGAGGGTACCGGGGAGCTGTTTTTT. Translation gives CASRDREGTGELFF.

This rearrangement joins TRBV5-1 to TRBJ2-1, with TRBD2 identical over 16 bases. The CDR3 spans 16 residues. The trim removed 2 bases at V and 10 bases at J, leaving 6 bases unmatched. Germline loops: CDR1 SGHRS, CDR2 YFSETQ. The CDR3 sequence: CASSFSGTSGRGEQFF. The CDR3 DNA follows: TGCGCCAGCAGCTTCTCCGGGACTAGCGGGAGGGGGGAGCAGTTCTTC.

This chain uses TRBV5-1 with TRBJ1-2; 8 bases align to TRBD1. Losses at the gene ends were 1 base for V and 3 bases for J; bases not matched to a gene: 8. Germline CDR1 SGHRS, CDR2 YFSETQ. This CDR3 comprises 16 residues. CDR3 nucleotides: TGCGCCAGCAGCTTGAGCCCCCCGACAGGGGACTATGGCTACACCTTC. Translating it yields CASSLSPPTGDYGYTF.

The genes are TRBV11-2 and TRBJ1-3; the D is unclear. In germline, CDR1 is SGHAT, CDR2 FQNNGV. The CDR3 runs 16 residues. Deletions cut 1 base from V and 0 bases from J, with 10 bases between. CDR3: CASSLVHGISGNTIYF. The CDR3 DNA sequence: TGTGCCAGCAGCTTAGTTCACGGGATCTCTGGAAACACCATATATTTT.

This chain connects TRBV5-4 to TRBJ2-1; 10 bases map to TRBD2. Per the germline V gene, CDR1 is SGHNT and CDR2 is YYREEE (reference sequence). This CDR3 spans 14 amino acids. V was pared by 3 bases and J by 8 bases, with 5 bases of the junction left unmatched. The chain's CDR3 is CASSSAGLAYEQFF. The CDR3 coding sequence is TGTGCCAGCAGCTCAGCGGGACTAGCGTATGAGCAGTTCTTC.

In regard to this clone: The sample holds other DNA sequences that translate to the same CDR3. The V and J genes are TRBV2 and TRBJ1-3; D may be TRBD1 (5 bases). Trimming removed 6 bases at V and 6 bases at J, with 15 bases between. Germline V CDR1 and CDR2: SNHLY, FYNNEI. This CDR3 region has 14 residues. CDR3 sequence reads: CASRAGTGPNTIYF. The CDR3, as DNA: TGTGCCAGCAGGGCCGGGACGGGCCCAAACACCATATATTTT.

The CDR3 bases are TGTGCCAGCAGTGAGTCGGACAGGGGGGAGACCCAGTACTTC. It yields the protein CASSESDRGETQYF. The chain has TRBV6-1 and TRBJ2-5; 10 nucleotides align to TRBD1. The CDR3 runs to 14 residues. Germline CDR1 is MNHNS and CDR2 is SASEGT. The ends lost 3 bases at V and 5 bases at J; junction bases unmatched: 3.

This clone showed up just a few times. This chain joins TRBV6-1 and TRBJ1-1; 8 bases line up with TRBD1. V was pared by 7 bases and J by 11 bases, with 12 bases of the junction left unmatched. The CDR3 runs 13 residues. Germline CDR1 and CDR2: MNHNS and SASEGT. CDR3 loop: CASTPIRGLGAFF. CDR3 sequence (DNA): TGTGCCAGCACCCCAATCAGGGGGCTCGGGGCTTTCTTT.

The chain uses TRBV27 and TRBJ2-3, with D perhaps being TRBD1 or TRBD2 (6 bases each). Germline CDR1 reads MNHEY; CDR2 reads SMNVEV (reference sequence). The CDR3 runs to 14 residues. V lost 6 bases and J lost 7, with 17 bases in between. DNA of the CDR3: TGTGCCAGCAGCTGGAGGGGGAGGTCAAATACGCAGTATTTT. Amino acids: CASSWRGRSNTQYF.

The V and J genes are TRBV7-9 and TRBJ2-3, with TRBD1 matching 10 bases. The trim removed 5 bases at V and 1 base at J, leaving 3 bases unmatched. Germline V gene sequence: CDR1 SEHNR, CDR2 FQNEAQ (reference sequence). The CDR3 sequence is 15 residues long. The CDR3 is CASSRGTGGTDTQYF. CDR3 nucleotide sequence: TGTGCCAGCAGCCGGGGGACAGGGGGCACAGATACGCAGTATTTT.

The rearrangement joins TRBV2 to TRBJ2-7, with a weak D call TRBD2 (5 bases). The V gene's germline CDR1 is SNHLY and CDR2 FYNNEI. Trimming removed 0 bases at V and 5 bases at J, with 14 bases between. The length of the CDR3 is 15 residues. The CDR3 sequence is CASSEALVGAHEQYF. The CDR3 region has the DNA TGTGCCAGCAGTGAAGCGCTCGTGGGAGCCCACGAGCAGTACTTC. Drawing the rest from reference TRBV2 and TRBJ2-7, the complete variable domain is EPEVTQTPSHQVTQMGQEVILRCVPISNHLYFYWYRQILGQKVEFLVSFYNNEISEKSEIFDDQFSVERPDGSNFTLKIRSTKLEDSAMYFCASSEALVGAHEQYFGPGTRLTVT.

The genes are TRBV14 and TRBJ1-2; D ambiguous. Trimming pared 4 bases from V and 8 bases from J, leaving 14 bases between. This CDR3 spans 13 amino acids. From germline, CDR1 is SGHDN and CDR2 FVKESK. The CDR3 sequence is CASSPGWTRGYTF. Written as DNA, the CDR3 is TGTGCCAGCAGCCCTGGATGGACCAGGGGCTACACCTTC.

The genes are TRBV5-1 and TRBJ2-1; TRBD2 agrees at 12 bases. CDR1 and CDR2 from the germline V gene are SGHRS and YFSETQ. Germline trimming cut 2 bases from V and 10 bases from J; bases unmatched to any gene: 13. CDR3 size: 17 residues. CDR3 protein: CASSFPLAGGPRVEQFF. CDR3 DNA sequence: TGCGCCAGCAGCTTTCCCCTAGCGGGAGGGCCCCGGGTCGAGCAGTTCTTC.